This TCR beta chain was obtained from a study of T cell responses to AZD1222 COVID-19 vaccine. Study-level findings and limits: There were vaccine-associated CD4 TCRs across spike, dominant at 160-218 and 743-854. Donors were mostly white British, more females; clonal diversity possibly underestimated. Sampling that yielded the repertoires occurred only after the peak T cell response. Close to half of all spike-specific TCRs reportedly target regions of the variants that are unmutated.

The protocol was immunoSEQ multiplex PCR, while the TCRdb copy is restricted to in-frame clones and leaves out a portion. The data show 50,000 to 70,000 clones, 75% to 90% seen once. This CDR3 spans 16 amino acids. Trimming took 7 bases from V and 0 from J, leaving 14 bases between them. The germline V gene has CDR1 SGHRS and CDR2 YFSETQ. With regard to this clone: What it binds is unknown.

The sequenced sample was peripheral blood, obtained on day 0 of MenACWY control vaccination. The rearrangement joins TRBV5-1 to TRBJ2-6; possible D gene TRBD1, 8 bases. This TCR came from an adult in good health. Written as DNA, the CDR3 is TGCGCCAGCGGACAGGGAGGGAACTCTGGGGCCAACGTCCTGACTTTC. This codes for CASGQGGNSGANVLTF.